This T cell receptor beta chain comes out of a study of shared clonotypes between healthy human individuals. The CDR3 is 18 residues long. V lost 1 base, J lost 4 bases, and 10 bases stayed unmatched. Looked up from germline, CDR1 is MNHEY and CDR2 is SMNVEV (reference sequence). Clones were read by immunoSEQ multiplex PCR, and TCRdb kept only the in-frame ones, dropping some. The table includes about 530,000 clones, almost 97% detected once. The receptor was derived from a woman aged 25-40 years in good health. This sequence joins TRBV27 and TRBJ2-5; 12 positions agree with TRBD2. The sequenced sample consisted of naive CD4+ T cells sorted from blood. Subset defined: CD45RA+ positively selected. The chain's CDR3 is CASSLLTSGSFPRETQYF. In DNA, the CDR3 is TGTGCCAGCAGTTTATTGACTAGCGGGAGTTTTCCCCGAGAGACCCAGTACTTC.